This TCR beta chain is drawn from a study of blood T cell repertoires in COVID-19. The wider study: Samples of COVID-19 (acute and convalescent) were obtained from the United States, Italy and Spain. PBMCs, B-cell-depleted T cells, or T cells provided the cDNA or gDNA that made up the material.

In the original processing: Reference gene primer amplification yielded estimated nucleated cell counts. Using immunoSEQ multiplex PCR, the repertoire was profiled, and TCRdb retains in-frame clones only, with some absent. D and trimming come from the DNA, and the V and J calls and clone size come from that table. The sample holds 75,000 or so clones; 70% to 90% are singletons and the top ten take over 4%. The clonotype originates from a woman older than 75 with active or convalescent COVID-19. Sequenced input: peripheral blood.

CDR3 protein: CASRQDRGGLFF. Here the CDR3 DNA reads TGTGCCAGCAGACAAGACCGGGGTGGACTGTTTTTT. This rearrangement joins TRBV28 to TRBJ1-4; D is unclear. The CDR3 consists of 12 residues. The V and J ends lost 6 bases and 13 bases respectively, with 15 bases between them. The germline V gene has CDR1 MDHEN and CDR2 SYDVKM.